Shown below are 13 T cell receptor beta chains from a single sample sequenced in a study of cytomegalovirus exposure and HLA in healthy donors (dated by TCRdb to the late 2010s). Library generation was performed with the immunoSEQ multiplex PCR assay. The multiplex PCR relied on a mix of 60 forward primers for TCR Vbeta segments and 13 reverse primers for TCR Jbeta segments. The table was pulled from immuneACCESS by TCRdb, which kept in-frame rearrangements only. Such tables lose some clones; where checked, under half of the loss comes from unresolved V genes, and the rest has no known cause. The sample records more than 80,000 clones, over 75% of which are singletons. Approximately 1.1% of the sample goes to the ten largest clones. Source material: PBMCs. The source of these receptors is a girl between 2 and 10 years old in good health and CMV-seropositive.

This chain joins TRBV5-4 and TRBJ2-6; 8 positions match TRBD2. There are 17 residues in the CDR3. V was pared by 4 bases and J by 2 bases, with 8 bases of the junction left unmatched. Germline V gene lookup returns CDR1 SGHNT and CDR2 YYREEE (reference sequence). CDR3: CASSPPSGRAGANVLTF. The CDR3 nucleotides read TGTGCCAGCAGCCCCCCCAGCGGGAGAGCTGGGGCCAACGTCCTGACTTTC.

The chain is built from TRBV30 and TRBJ2-3, with TRBD2 matching 10 bases. Per the germline V gene, CDR1 is GTSNPN and CDR2 is SVGIG (reference sequence). The CDR3 runs to 17 residues. V dropped 4 bases and J dropped 3; count of bases not matched to a gene: 13. This CDR3 reads CAWTSGGLITTTDTQYF. Here the CDR3 DNA reads TGTGCCTGGACTAGCGGGGGACTCATTACGACGACAGATACGCAGTATTTT.

The chain links TRBV29-1 to TRBJ2-7; 11 nucleotides agree with TRBD2. This CDR3 comprises 18 residues. V gave up 6 bases and J gave up 4 bases; unmatched junction bases: 20. Germline assignment: CDR1 SQVTM and CDR2 ANQGSEA. The DNA for the CDR3 is TGCAGCGTGGGACATGAACTAGCGGGAGATTTGTGGATTTACGAGCAGTACTTC. This sequence encodes CSVGHELAGDLWIYEQYF.

The chain couples TRBV5-1 to TRBJ2-5; D might be TRBD1 (5 bases). Trimming took 4 bases from V and 5 from J, leaving 12 bases between them. This CDR3 spans 13 amino acids. CDR1 SGHRS and CDR2 YFSETQ come from the germline V gene. The CDR3, as DNA: TGCGCCAGCAGCGCCAGGGTTGGGGAGACCCAGTACTTC. Its protein product is CASSARVGETQYF.

This clone was counted only a few times. The V gene is TRBV28, the J gene TRBJ1-5, with 7 bases that match TRBD1. J lost 3 bases, V lost 5 bases, and 4 bases had no gene match. CDR3 length: 14 amino acids. CDR1 is MDHEN, CDR2 SYDVKM, per germline. The CDR3 region has the DNA TGTGCCAGCAGTCAGGGACAGAACAATCAGCCCCAGCATTTT. Translating it yields CASSQGQNNQPQHF.

The V and J genes are TRBV4-1 and TRBJ1-2; TRBD1 agrees at 9 bases. Trimming at V came to 8 bases and at J to 2 bases, leaving 9 bases not matched to a gene. In germline, CDR1 is MGHRA, CDR2 YSYEKL. The CDR3 loop spans 15 amino acids. CDR3 residues: CASFSGTGLNYGYTF. The DNA of the CDR3 is TGCGCCAGCTTCTCCGGGACAGGGTTGAACTATGGCTACACCTTC.

The chain combines TRBV9 with TRBJ1-2, with D unresolved. Per germline, CDR1 SGDLS and CDR2 YYNGEE. Trimming pared 0 bases from V and 0 bases from J, leaving 3 bases between. This CDR3 has 13 amino acids. This CDR3 is CASSVVSNYGYTF. The CDR3, as DNA: TGTGCCAGCAGCGTAGTATCTAACTATGGCTACACCTTC. The whole variable domain, remainder taken from reference TRBV9 and TRBJ1-2, is DSGVTQTPKHLITATGQRVTLRCSPRSGDLSVYWYQQSLDQGLQFLIQYYNGEERAKGNILERFSAQQFPDLHSELNLSSLELGDSALYFCASSVVSNYGYTFGSGTRLTVV.

A single count supports this clone. The chain carries TRBV7-7 and TRBJ1-1; D is ambiguous. CDR1 is SSHAT and CDR2 is FNYEAQ in the germline V gene (reference sequence). There are 13 residues in the CDR3. Trimming left V 2 bases short and J 2 bases short, with 6 bases between. The CDR3 coding sequence is TGTGCCAGCAGCTTAAATGTAAACACTGAAGCTTTCTTT. As protein: CASSLNVNTEAFF.

The rearrangement uses TRBV25-1 and TRBJ2-7; TRBD2 aligns across 8 bases. The ends lost 4 bases at V and 3 bases at J; junction bases unmatched: 2. There are 13 residues in the CDR3. Germline V gene sequence: CDR1 MGHDK, CDR2 SYGVNS. This chain's CDR3 is CASSAAGVYEQYF. The DNA of the CDR3 is TGTGCCAGCAGTGCAGCGGGGGTCTACGAGCAGTACTTC.

DNA of the CDR3: TGTGCCAGTAGCTTGCGGGGGGGTGAGCAGTACTTC. Amino acid sequence: CASSLRGGEQYF. The rearrangement uses TRBV19 and TRBJ2-7; TRBD2 matches 9 bases. J gave up 7 bases and V 6 bases, and 4 bases lay outside the gene matches. CDR1 is LNHDA and CDR2 is SQIVND in the germline V gene (reference sequence). The CDR3 runs 12 residues.

The rearrangement uses TRBV25-1 and TRBJ2-1, with TRBD1 identical over 7 bases. Losses at the gene ends were 6 bases for V and 6 bases for J; bases not matched to a gene: 14. CDR3 length equals 16 residues. Germline V gene data show CDR1 as MGHDK and CDR2 as SYGVNS. The DNA of the CDR3 is TGTGCCAGCAGCCCACTAGACAGGGTCAGGCGCAATGAGCAGTTCTTC. As protein: CASSPLDRVRRNEQFF.

The V gene is TRBV28, the J gene TRBJ2-7; D is ambiguous. Trimming took off 3 bases at V and 5 bases at J, with 14 bases between the two ends. Looked up from germline, CDR1 is MDHEN and CDR2 is SYDVKM. This CDR3 spans 14 amino acids. The CDR3 loop reads CASSFEASNHEQYF. CDR3 sequence (DNA): TGTGCCAGCAGTTTTGAGGCCTCCAACCACGAGCAGTACTTC.

V usage is TRBV2 and J usage is TRBJ2-3, with TRBD2 identical over 7 bases. CDR1 is SNHLY and CDR2 is FYNNEI in the germline V gene. The CDR3 has 15 residues. Trimming took 10 bases from V and 0 from J; bases not matched to a gene: 10. The CDR3 loop is CATLLASLSTDTQYF. Written as DNA, the CDR3 is TGTGCCACCCTACTAGCGAGTTTAAGCACAGATACGCAGTATTTT.